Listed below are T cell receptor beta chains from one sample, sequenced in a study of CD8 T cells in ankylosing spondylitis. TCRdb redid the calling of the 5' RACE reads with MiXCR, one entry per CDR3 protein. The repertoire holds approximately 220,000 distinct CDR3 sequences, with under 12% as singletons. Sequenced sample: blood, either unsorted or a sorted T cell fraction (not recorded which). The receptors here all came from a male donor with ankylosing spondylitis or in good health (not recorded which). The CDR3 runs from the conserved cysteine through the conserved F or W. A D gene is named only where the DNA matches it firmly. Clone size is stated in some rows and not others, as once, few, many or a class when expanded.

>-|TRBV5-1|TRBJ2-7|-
CASRLAGSSVGEQYF
TGCGCCAGCAGGCTCGCGGGATCCTCGGTGGGCGAGCAGTACTTC
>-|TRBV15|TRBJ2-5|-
CATSRADYQETQYF
TGTGCCACCAGCAGAGCCGATTACCAAGAGACCCAGTACTTC
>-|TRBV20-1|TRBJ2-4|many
CSAIDGQLPLAKNIQYF
TGCAGTGCTATCGATGGACAGTTACCTTTAGCCAAAAACATTCAGTACTTC
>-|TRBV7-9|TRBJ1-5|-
CASSQDSIQPQHF
TGTGCCAGCAGCCAGGACAGCATCCAGCCCCAGCATTTT
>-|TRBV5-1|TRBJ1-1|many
CASSSWGENTEAFF
TGCGCCAGCAGCTCCTGGGGGGAAAACACTGAAGCTTTCTTT
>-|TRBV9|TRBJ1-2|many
CASSVSRLPYGYTF
TGTGCCAGCAGCGTATCGAGACTACCCTATGGCTACACCTTC
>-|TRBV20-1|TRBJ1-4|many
CSASRVGEKLFF
TGCAGTGCTAGTAGGGTTGGCGAAAAACTGTTTTTT
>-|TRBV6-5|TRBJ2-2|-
CASSYRAPEGGELFF
TGTGCCAGCAGTTACCGCGCGCCAGAGGGGGGGGAGCTGTTTTTT
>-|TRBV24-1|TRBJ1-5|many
CAATGIGIQPQHF
TGTGCCGCTACAGGGATAGGAATTCAGCCCCAGCATTTT
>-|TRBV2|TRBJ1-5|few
CASSLAGSVGNQPQHF
TGTGCCAGTTCCCTGGCGGGTTCGGTGGGCAATCAGCCCCAGCATTTT
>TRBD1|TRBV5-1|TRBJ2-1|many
CASSLAGQGINEQFF
TGCGCCAGCAGCTTGGCCGGACAGGGTATCAATGAGCAGTTCTTC
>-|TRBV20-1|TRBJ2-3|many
CSARTSSGLSTDTQYF
TGCAGTGCGAGAACAAGCTCAGGACTTAGCACAGATACGCAGTATTTT
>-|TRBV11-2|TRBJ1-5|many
CASSLGPGGNQPQHF
TGTGCCAGCAGCTTGGGACCTGGGGGCAATCAGCCCCAGCATTTT
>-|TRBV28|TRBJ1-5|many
CASGLPSQPQHF
TGTGCCAGCGGCCTCCCAAGTCAGCCCCAGCATTTT
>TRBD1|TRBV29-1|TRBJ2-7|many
CSVAVTGAGGAEQYF
TGCAGCGTTGCGGTGACTGGGGCAGGGGGCGCCGAGCAGTACTTC
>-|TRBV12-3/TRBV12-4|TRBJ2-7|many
CASSPGTLSEQYF
TGTGCCAGCAGTCCAGGGACCTTGTCCGAGCAGTACTTC
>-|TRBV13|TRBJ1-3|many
CASSLPPGDYSGNTIYF
TGTGCCAGCAGCTTACCCCCGGGCGACTACTCTGGAAACACCATATATTTT
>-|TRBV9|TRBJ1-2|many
CASSGDSQGTIANYGYTF
TGTGCCAGCAGCGGGGACTCTCAGGGTACGATAGCCAACTATGGCTACACCTTC
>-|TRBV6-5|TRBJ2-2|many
CASSYPRQGRAGELFF
TGTGCCAGCAGTTACCCTAGACAGGGGAGGGCCGGGGAGCTGTTTTTT
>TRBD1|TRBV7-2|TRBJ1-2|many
CASSIRQGGNYGYTF
TGTGCCAGCAGCATACGACAGGGAGGGAACTATGGCTACACCTTC
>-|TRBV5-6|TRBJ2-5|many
CASSLGVIATRKETQYF
TGTGCCAGCAGCTTGGGGGTTATAGCGACACGAAAAGAGACCCAGTACTTC
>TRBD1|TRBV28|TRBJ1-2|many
CASSFFHHGQGGGYTF
TGTGCCAGCAGTTTTTTTCACCATGGACAGGGAGGTGGCTACACCTTC
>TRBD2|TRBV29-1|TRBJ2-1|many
CSAGLADNEQFF
TGCAGCGCAGGACTAGCGGACAATGAGCAGTTCTTC
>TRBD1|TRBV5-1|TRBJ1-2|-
CASSLGDRGPYYGYTF
TGCGCCAGCAGCTTGGGTGACAGGGGACCCTACTATGGCTACACCTTC
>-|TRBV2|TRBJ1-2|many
CASSEGRDNYGYTF
TGTGCCAGCAGTGAGGGCAGGGATAACTATGGCTACACCTTC
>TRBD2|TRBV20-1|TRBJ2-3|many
CSARTSGGPGDTQYF
TGCAGTGCTAGGACTAGCGGGGGGCCGGGAGATACGCAGTATTTT
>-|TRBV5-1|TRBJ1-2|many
CASSLASAVAYGYTF
TGCGCCAGCAGCTTGGCCTCAGCGGTTGCCTATGGCTACACCTTC
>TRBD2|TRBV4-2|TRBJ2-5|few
CASSQASGLETAQYF
TGTGCCAGCAGCCAGGCTAGCGGCCTAGAAACGGCCCAGTACTTC
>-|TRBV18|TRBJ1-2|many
CASSPGQNNYGYTF
TGTGCCAGCTCTCCAGGACAGAATAACTATGGCTACACCTTC
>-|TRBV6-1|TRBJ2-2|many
CASRALSVGELFF
TGTGCCAGCAGGGCACTTTCAGTCGGGGAGCTGTTTTTT
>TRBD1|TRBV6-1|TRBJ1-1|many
CASTDRVRNSPFEAFF
TGTGCCAGCACCGACAGGGTTCGGAACAGCCCCTTTGAAGCTTTCTTT
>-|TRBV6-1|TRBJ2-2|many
CASRPPYGAGELFF
TGTGCCAGCAGGCCCCCCTACGGAGCCGGGGAGCTGTTTTTT
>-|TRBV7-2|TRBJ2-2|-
CASSLGTWNTGELFF
TGTGCCAGCAGCTTAGGGACCTGGAACACCGGGGAGCTGTTTTTT
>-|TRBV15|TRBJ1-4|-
CATTRPPGEKLFF
TGTGCCACCACCAGGCCGCCCGGGGAAAAACTGTTTTTT
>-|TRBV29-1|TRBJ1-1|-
CSVEGRQGLAEAFF
TGCAGCGTTGAAGGACGGCAGGGTCTGGCTGAAGCTTTCTTT
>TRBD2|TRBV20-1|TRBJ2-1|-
CSAISGVSSYNEQFF
TGCAGTGCTATTAGCGGGGTGAGCTCCTACAATGAGCAGTTCTTC
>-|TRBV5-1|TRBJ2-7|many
CASSLQGVVSYEQYF
TGCGCCAGCAGCTTACAGGGAGTTGTTTCCTACGAGCAGTACTTC
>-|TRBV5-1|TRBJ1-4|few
CASSLGWGTNEKLFF
TGCGCCAGCAGCTTGGGTTGGGGGACTAATGAAAAACTGTTTTTT
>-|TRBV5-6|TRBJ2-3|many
CASSSTEKWDTQYF
TGTGCCAGCAGCTCGACAGAAAAGTGGGATACGCAGTATTTT
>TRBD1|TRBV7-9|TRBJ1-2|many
CASSPGGTTDYGYTF
TGTGCCAGCAGCCCAGGGGGGACCACTGACTATGGCTACACCTTC
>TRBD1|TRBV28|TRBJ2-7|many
CASSETGGRYEQYF
TGTGCCAGCAGCGAGACAGGGGGGAGGTACGAGCAGTACTTC